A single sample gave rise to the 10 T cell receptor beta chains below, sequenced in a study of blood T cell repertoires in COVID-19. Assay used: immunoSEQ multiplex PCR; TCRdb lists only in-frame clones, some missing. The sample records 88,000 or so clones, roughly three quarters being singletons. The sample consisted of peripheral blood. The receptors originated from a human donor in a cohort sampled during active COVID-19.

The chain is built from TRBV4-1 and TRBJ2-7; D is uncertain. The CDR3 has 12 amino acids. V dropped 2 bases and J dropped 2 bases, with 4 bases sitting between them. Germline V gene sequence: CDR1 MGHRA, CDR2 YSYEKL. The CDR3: CASSQTAYEQYF. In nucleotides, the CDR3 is TGCGCCAGCAGCCAAACAGCCTACGAGCAGTACTTC.

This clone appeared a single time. The CDR3 loop reads CASSPWDRDTQYF. CDR3 DNA sequence: TGTGCCAGCAGCCCCTGGGACAGAGATACGCAGTATTTT. The gene calls are TRBV5-5 and TRBJ2-3; TRBD1 matches at 7 bases. The CDR3 has 13 amino acids. V lost 4 bases and J lost 5; bases outside the gene matches: 4. Germline V CDR1 and CDR2: SGHKS, YYEKEE (reference sequence).

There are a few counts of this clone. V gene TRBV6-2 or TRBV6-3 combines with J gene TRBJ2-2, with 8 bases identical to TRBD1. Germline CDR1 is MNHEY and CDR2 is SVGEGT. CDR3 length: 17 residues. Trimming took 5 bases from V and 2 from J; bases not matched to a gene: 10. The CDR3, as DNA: TGTGCCAGCAGTGCCAGGGGGCCTTCGGGTAACACCGGGGAGCTGTTTTTT. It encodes CASSARGPSGNTGELFF.

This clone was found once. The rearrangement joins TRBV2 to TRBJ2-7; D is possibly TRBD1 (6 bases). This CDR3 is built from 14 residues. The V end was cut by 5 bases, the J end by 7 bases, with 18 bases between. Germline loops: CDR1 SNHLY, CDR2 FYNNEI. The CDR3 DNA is TGTGCCAGCAGTTCGCCGGGACATAATATAGAGCAGTACTTC. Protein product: CASSSPGHNIEQYF.

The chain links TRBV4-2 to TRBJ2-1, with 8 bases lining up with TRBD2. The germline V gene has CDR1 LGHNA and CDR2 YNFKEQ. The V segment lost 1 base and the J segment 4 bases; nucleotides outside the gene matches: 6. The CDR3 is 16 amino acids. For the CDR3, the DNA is TGTGCCAGCAGCCAAGTTTCAGCGGGGGCGTACAATGAGCAGTTCTTC. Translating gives CASSQVSAGAYNEQFF.

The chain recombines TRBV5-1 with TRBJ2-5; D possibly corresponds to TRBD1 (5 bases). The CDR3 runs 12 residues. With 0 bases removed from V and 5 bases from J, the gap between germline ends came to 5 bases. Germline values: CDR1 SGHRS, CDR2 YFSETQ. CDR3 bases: TGCGCCAGCAGCTTGGAGGGGGAGACCCAGTACTTC. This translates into CASSLEGETQYF.

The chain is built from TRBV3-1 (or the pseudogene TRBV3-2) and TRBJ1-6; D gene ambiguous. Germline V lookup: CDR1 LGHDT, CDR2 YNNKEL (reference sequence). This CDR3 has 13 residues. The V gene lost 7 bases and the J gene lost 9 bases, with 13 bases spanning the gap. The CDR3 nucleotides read TGTGCCAGCATCGCGGGTAAAGGTTCACCCCTCCACTTT. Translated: CASIAGKGSPLHF.

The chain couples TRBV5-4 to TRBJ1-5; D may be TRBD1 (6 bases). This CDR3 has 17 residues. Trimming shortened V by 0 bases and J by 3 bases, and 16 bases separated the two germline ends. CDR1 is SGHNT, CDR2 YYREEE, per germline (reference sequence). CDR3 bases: TGTGCCAGCAGCTTGGGAGGGGGTGAGGATAACAATCAGCCCCAGCATTTT. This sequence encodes CASSLGGGEDNNQPQHF.

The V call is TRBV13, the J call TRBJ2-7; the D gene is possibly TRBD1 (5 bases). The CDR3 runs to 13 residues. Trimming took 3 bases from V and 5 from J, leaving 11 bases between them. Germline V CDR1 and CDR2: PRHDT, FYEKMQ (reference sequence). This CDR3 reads CASSFGHGHEQYF. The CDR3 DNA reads TGTGCCAGCAGCTTCGGACACGGCCACGAGCAGTACTTC. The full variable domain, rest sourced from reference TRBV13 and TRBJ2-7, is AAGVIQSPRHLIKEKRETATLKCYPIPRHDTVYWYQQGPGQDPQFLISFYEKMQSDKGSIPDRFSAQQFSDYHSELNMSSLELGDSALYFCASSFGHGHEQYFGPGTRLTVT.

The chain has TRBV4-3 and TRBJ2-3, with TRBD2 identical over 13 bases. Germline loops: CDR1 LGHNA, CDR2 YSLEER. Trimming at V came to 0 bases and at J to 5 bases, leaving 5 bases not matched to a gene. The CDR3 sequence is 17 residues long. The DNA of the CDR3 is TGCGCCAGCAGCCAAGATCTTACTAGCGGGAGGGTAGATACGCAGTATTTT. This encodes CASSQDLTSGRVDTQYF.